This T cell receptor beta chain was identified during a study of Ad26.COV2.S vaccination and SARS-CoV-2 variants. In this sample, this clone turned up once. Libraries were prepared by immunoSEQ multiplex PCR; TCRdb keeps only in-frame clonotypes and omits some of them. Of approximately 500,000 clones listed, around 85% are singletons. In germline, CDR1 is SGHTA, CDR2 FQGTGA. The V gene lost 2 bases and the J gene lost 2 bases, with 11 bases spanning the gap. This CDR3 contains 15 residues. The treatment denotes: 15 to 20 received Ad26.COV2.S at low or high dose, single or two shots; five or six received placebo; per-sample allocation not given. Material that was analyzed had been drawn on day 63 after the first vaccine or placebo injection.

This chain links TRBV7-3 with TRBJ2-3; no firm D call. This specimen consisted of peripheral blood, obtained in a trial of Ad26.COV2.S vaccine versus placebo. This TCR derives from a person aged 18 to 59 who received the Ad26.COV2.S COVID-19 vaccine or a placebo. This CDR3 reads CASSLVAAPTDTQYF. CDR3 sequence (DNA): TGTGCCAGCAGCTTAGTGGCGGCACCCACAGATACGCAGTATTTT.